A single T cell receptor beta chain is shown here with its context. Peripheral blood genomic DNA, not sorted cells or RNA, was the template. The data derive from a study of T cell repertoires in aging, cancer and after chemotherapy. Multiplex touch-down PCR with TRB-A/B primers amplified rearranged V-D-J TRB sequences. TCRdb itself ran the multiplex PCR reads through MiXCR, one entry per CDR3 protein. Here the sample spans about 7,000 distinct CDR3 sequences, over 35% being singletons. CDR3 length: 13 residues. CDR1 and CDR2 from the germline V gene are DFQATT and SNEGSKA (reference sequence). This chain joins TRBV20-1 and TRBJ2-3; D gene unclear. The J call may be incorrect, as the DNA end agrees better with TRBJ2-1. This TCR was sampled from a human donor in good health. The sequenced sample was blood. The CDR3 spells CSAPLASYNEQFF. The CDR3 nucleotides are TGCAGTGCCCCCCTCGCCTCCTACAATGAGCAGTTCTTC.